A single sample is the source of the 24 T cell receptor beta chains below, sequenced in a study of T cell responses to AZD1222 COVID-19 vaccine. Here immunoSEQ multiplex PCR was the method, and the copy in TCRdb shows in-frame clones only, minus some. The sample lists 130,000 or so clones, 90% occurring once. The sequencing here drew on peripheral blood, taken 28 days after the second dose of the MenACWY control vaccine. These receptor sequences come from an adult who received the MenACWY meningococcal vaccine as a control.

V usage is TRBV27 and J usage is TRBJ2-5; 10 nucleotides align to TRBD2. CDR3 size: 14 residues. With V trimmed by 6 bases and J by 7 bases, 8 bases remained unmatched. In germline, CDR1 is MNHEY, CDR2 SMNVEV (reference sequence). As DNA, the CDR3 is TGTGCCAGCAGCTCCGGACTAGCGGCCGGGACCCAGTACTTC. This encodes CASSSGLAAGTQYF.

In its sample, this clone was seen once. This chain links TRBV6-5 with TRBJ2-2; D perhaps matches TRBD2 (7 bases). Per the germline V gene, CDR1 is MNHEY and CDR2 is SVGAGI. Trimming pared 8 bases from V and 4 bases from J, leaving 17 bases between. This CDR3 region has 15 residues. CDR3 sequence: CASERGARSTGELFF. The CDR3 bases are TGTGCCAGCGAACGGGGGGCGCGGTCCACCGGGGAGCTGTTTTTT.

V is TRBV7-2 and J is TRBJ1-5; D call uncertain. Germline loops: CDR1 SGHTA, CDR2 FQGNSA. V lost 4 bases and J 0 bases, leaving 7 bases between the germline ends. There are 14 residues in the CDR3. This chain's CDR3 is CASSSGYSNQPQHF. The CDR3 DNA reads as TGTGCCAGCAGCTCAGGTTATAGCAATCAGCCCCAGCATTTT.

This clone turned up a few times. As DNA, the CDR3 is TGCGCCAGCAGCCAAGGTGACAGGAATAGCAATCAGCCCCAGCATTTT. This translates into CASSQGDRNSNQPQHF. The V gene is TRBV4-1, the J gene TRBJ1-5; TRBD1 might be the D (6 bases). CDR1 MGHRA and CDR2 YSYEKL come from the germline V gene. V was pared by 1 base and J by 0 bases, with 10 bases between. The CDR3 spans 16 residues.

This clone is deemed medium-sized. The chain couples TRBV28 to TRBJ2-2; the D gene is possibly TRBD1 (6 bases). CDR3 length equals 17 residues. Trimming cost V 3 bases and J 4 bases, with 18 bases left between them. The germline V gene has CDR1 MDHEN and CDR2 SYDVKM. The CDR3, as DNA: TGTGCCAGCAGTTTGCGGATCGTCACAGGGCTCACCGGGGAGCTGTTTTTT. Its protein is CASSLRIVTGLTGELFF. The full variable domain, in which reference TRBV28 and TRBJ2-2 provide the parts outside the CDR3, is DVKVTQSSRYLVKRTGEKVFLECVQDMDHENMFWYRQDPGLGLRLIYFSYDVKMKEKGDIPEGYSVSREKKERFSLILESASTNQTSMYLCASSLRIVTGLTGELFFGEGSRLTVL.

This chain connects TRBV19 to TRBJ2-7; 10 positions agree with TRBD1. There are 14 residues in the CDR3. CDR1 and CDR2 from the germline V gene are LNHDA and SQIVND (reference sequence). V lost 6 bases to trimming and J lost 3 bases; unmatched junction nucleotides: 5. This chain's CDR3 is CASSWTGGDYEQYF. The CDR3 DNA is TGTGCCAGTAGCTGGACAGGGGGGGACTACGAGCAGTACTTC.

The chain uses TRBV5-6 and TRBJ1-6; no clear D. The germline V gene encodes CDR1 SGHDT and CDR2 YYEEEE. This CDR3 is 14 amino acids long. V was clipped by 2 bases and J by 7 bases, with 10 bases between them. In nucleotides, the CDR3 is TGTGCCAGCAGCTTCGGACGGTCCAATTCACCCCTCCACTTT. Protein: CASSFGRSNSPLHF.

The chain has TRBV10-3 and TRBJ2-4; TRBD2 matches 8 bases. J lost 0 bases, V lost 10 bases, and 14 bases had no gene match. The CDR3 covers 17 residues. Per the germline V gene, CDR1 is ENHRY and CDR2 is SYGVKD. CDR3 nucleotide sequence: TGTGCCACCGACCCAGACGGGAGGGCCCTAGCCAAAAACATTCAGTACTTC. This encodes CATDPDGRALAKNIQYF.

The V and J genes are TRBV13 and TRBJ2-3; D not resolved. The CDR3 runs 18 residues. The V and J ends lost 5 bases and 5 bases respectively, with 26 bases between them. Germline-derived CDR1 and CDR2 are PRHDT and FYEKMQ (reference sequence). CDR3 amino acids: CASSPGLYRKQDLDTQYF. As DNA, the CDR3 is TGTGCCAGCAGCCCTGGTCTGTATAGGAAACAAGACCTAGATACGCAGTATTTT.

In nucleotides, the CDR3 is TGTGCCAGCAGGACCATCAGGGCGGATCCCCCCTATGGCTACACCTTC. Translation: CASRTIRADPPYGYTF. V usage is TRBV11-3 and J usage is TRBJ1-2, with D maybe TRBD1 (5 bases). Trimming pared 6 bases from V and 4 bases from J, leaving 21 bases between. The V gene's germline CDR1 is SGHNT and CDR2 YENEEA. The CDR3 sequence is 16 residues long.

The gene calls are TRBV19 and TRBJ1-5; D gene unclear. V lost 3 bases, J lost 0 bases, and 9 bases lay in between. This CDR3 is built from 15 residues. Per germline, CDR1 LNHDA and CDR2 SQIVND (reference sequence). This CDR3 reads CASSINLYSNQPQHF. The CDR3 DNA follows: TGTGCCAGTAGTATTAATCTGTATAGCAATCAGCCCCAGCATTTT.

The CDR3, as DNA: TGTGCCAGCAGTGGCCGGGACAGCCAAGAGACCCAGTACTTC. As protein: CASSGRDSQETQYF. The rearrangement links TRBV28 to TRBJ2-5; 7 bases line up with TRBD1. Germline CDR1 and CDR2: MDHEN and SYDVKM. V gave up 5 bases and J gave up 1 base; unmatched junction bases: 4. This CDR3 has 14 amino acids.

As concerns this clone: The sample carries other DNA sequences with the same CDR3. V and J are TRBV29-1 and TRBJ1-1; D gene ambiguous. The CDR3 loop spans 12 amino acids. CDR1 and CDR2 (germline): SQVTM, ANQGSEA. The V end was cut by 4 bases, the J end by 0 bases, with 6 bases between. The CDR3 bases are TGCAGCGTTGCAGCTGTGAACACTGAAGCTTTCTTT. It is translated as CSVAAVNTEAFF.

CDR3 coding DNA: TGCGCCAGCAGCTTGGTGAGGGGGAACACCGGGGAGCTGTTTTTT. Its protein product is CASSLVRGNTGELFF. The V call is TRBV5-1, the J call TRBJ2-2; D possibly matches TRBD1 or TRBD2 (5 bases each). Germline CDR1 is SGHRS and CDR2 is YFSETQ. Between the trimmed V and J ends, which lost 0 bases and 1 base, there was a span of 7 bases. The CDR3 covers 15 residues. Looking up the rest from reference TRBV5-1 and TRBJ2-2 gives the full variable domain: KAGVTQTPRYLIKTRGQQVTLSCSPISGHRSVSWYQQTPGQGLQFLFEYFSETQRNKGNFPGRFSGRQFSNSRSEMNVSTLELGDSALYLCASSLVRGNTGELFFGEGSRLTVL.

This clone was detected once. The J gene is TRBJ2-7, the V gene TRBV28; 8 nucleotides match TRBD2. The CDR3 length is 14 residues. Germline V gene data show CDR1 as MDHEN and CDR2 as SYDVKM. V was pared by 5 bases and J by 5 bases, with 8 bases of the junction left unmatched. The CDR3, as DNA: TGTGCCAGCAGTCCCTTCCCGCGGGAGGACGAGCAGTACTTC. It codes for CASSPFPREDEQYF. Together with reference TRBV28 and TRBJ2-7, the CDR3 gives the full variable domain: DVKVTQSSRYLVKRTGEKVFLECVQDMDHENMFWYRQDPGLGLRLIYFSYDVKMKEKGDIPEGYSVSREKKERFSLILESASTNQTSMYLCASSPFPREDEQYFGPGTRLTVT.

The chain carries TRBV2 and TRBJ1-2; 8 bases are a match to TRBD1. CDR3 length: 13 residues. Germline CDR1 is SNHLY and CDR2 is FYNNEI. J was trimmed by 7 bases and V by 6 bases; bases with no gene match: 7. CDR3 region: CASRVGTGGGYTF. The CDR3 coding sequence is TGTGCCAGCAGGGTCGGGACAGGTGGTGGCTACACCTTC.

This chain links TRBV5-4 with TRBJ2-1; D gene ambiguous. The CDR3 totals 16 residues. Germline loops: CDR1 SGHNT, CDR2 YYREEE (reference sequence). Trimming cost V 0 bases and J 0 bases, with 10 bases left between them. The CDR3 here is CASSLGVGNSYNEQFF. CDR3 nucleotides: TGTGCCAGCAGCTTGGGGGTTGGGAACTCCTACAATGAGCAGTTCTTC. Variable domain in full (rest from reference TRBV5-4 and TRBJ2-1): ETGVTQSPTHLIKTRGQQVTLRCSSQSGHNTVSWYQQALGQGPQFIFQYYREEENGRGNFPPRFSGLQFPNYSSELNVNALELDDSALYLCASSLGVGNSYNEQFFGPGTRLTVL.

The chain has TRBV28 and TRBJ1-2, with TRBD1 matching over 9 bases. Per germline, CDR1 MDHEN and CDR2 SYDVKM. V gave up 2 bases and J gave up 8 bases; unmatched junction bases: 12. The CDR3 is 16 residues long. As DNA, the CDR3 is TGTGCCAGCAGTTTAAGTGAGGGACAGGGTATCAGAGGCTACACCTTC. This gives the protein CASSLSEGQGIRGYTF.

The chain has TRBV7-9 and TRBJ2-3; 8 nucleotides agree with TRBD2. This CDR3 is 16 amino acids long. The germline gives CDR1 SEHNR, CDR2 FQNEAQ (reference sequence). J lost 0 bases, V lost 2 bases, and 4 bases had no gene match. CDR3 sequence (DNA): TGTGCCAGCAGCTTAAGTACTAGCGGAAGCACAGATACGCAGTATTTT. It specifies CASSLSTSGSTDTQYF.

The V call is TRBV18, the J call TRBJ2-1; D possibly corresponds to TRBD2 (6 bases). The ends were cut back, 2 bases at V and 7 bases at J, with 15 bases in the middle. The germline CDR1 and CDR2 sequences are KGHSH and LQKENI. CDR3 size: 15 residues. The CDR3 loop is CASSPGAGAGNEQFF. The CDR3 region has the DNA TGTGCCAGCTCACCAGGAGCCGGCGCGGGGAATGAGCAGTTCTTC.

The chain couples TRBV6-4 to TRBJ1-4; 7 bases agree with TRBD1. Germline V CDR1 and CDR2: MRHNA, SNTAGT. The CDR3 contains 17 residues. V was pared by 4 bases and J by 8 bases, with 16 bases of the junction left unmatched. The CDR3 DNA reads TGTGCCAGCAGTGCACAACTACCAAGACAGGGACGGGAAAAACTGTTTTTT. It encodes CASSAQLPRQGREKLFF.

The gene calls are TRBV11-2 and TRBJ2-5, with D perhaps matching TRBD1 or TRBD2 (5 bases each). The germline CDR1 and CDR2 sequences are SGHAT and FQNNGV. CDR3 length: 13 residues. Trimming took off 5 bases at V and 2 bases at J, with 9 bases between the two ends. In DNA, the CDR3 is TGTGCCAGCAGCCCCGGGGCACAAGAGACCCAGTACTTC. This encodes CASSPGAQETQYF.

This chain connects TRBV5-1 to TRBJ2-3; tentative D call: TRBD1 (6 bases). The CDR3 is made up of 15 amino acids. V lost 4 bases, J lost 0 bases, and 12 bases lay in between. CDR1 SGHRS and CDR2 YFSETQ come from the germline V gene. The CDR3 DNA sequence: TGCGCCAGCAGCCCAGGACAGACTAGCACAGATACGCAGTATTTT. Translation: CASSPGQTSTDTQYF.

This chain uses TRBV18 with TRBJ1-1, with a possible D match to TRBD1 (6 bases). Trimming pared 6 bases from V and 1 base from J, leaving 9 bases between. This CDR3 spans 13 amino acids. Germline CDR1 reads KGHSH; CDR2 reads LQKENI. The CDR3 region has the DNA TGTGCCAGCTCGTCGGACAGGAACACTGAAGCTTTCTTT. Translated, it gives CASSSDRNTEAFF.